The next 22 T cell receptor beta chains were all read from a single sample in a study of T cell responses to AZD1222 COVID-19 vaccine. Only in-frame clones appear in the TCRdb table, and some are missing; sequencing was by immunoSEQ multiplex PCR. This repertoire shows under 150,000 clones, approximately 93% found once; its top ten account for under 4%. The input for sequencing was peripheral blood, taken on day 0 of AZD1222 vaccination. The receptors derive from an adult in good health.

The chain uses TRBV10-3 and TRBJ2-1; TRBD2 matches at 14 bases. Germline V lookup: CDR1 ENHRY, CDR2 SYGVKD. The CDR3 runs to 14 residues. V trimming: 9 bases; J trimming: 9 bases; junction bases outside the gene matches: 7. The CDR3 is CAIGTSGSKSEQFF. The CDR3 bases are TGTGCCATTGGGACTAGCGGGAGCAAGAGTGAGCAGTTCTTC.

The chain recombines TRBV19 with TRBJ1-2, with a weak D call TRBD1 (5 bases). The germline gives CDR1 LNHDA, CDR2 SQIVND (reference sequence). Trimming removed 3 bases at V and 5 bases at J, with 16 bases between. There are 15 residues in the CDR3. The CDR3 region is CASSMDLGPEYGYTF. The CDR3 nucleotides read TGTGCCAGTAGTATGGACCTGGGACCGGAATATGGCTACACCTTC. The variable domain in full, completed from reference TRBV19 and TRBJ1-2, reads DGGITQSPKYLFRKEGQNVTLSCEQNLNHDAMYWYRQDPGQGLRLIYYSQIVNDFQKGDIAEGYSVSREKKESFPLTVTSAQKNPTAFYLCASSMDLGPEYGYTFGSGTRLTVV.

The rearrangement joins TRBV2 to TRBJ2-7; 9 positions agree with TRBD1. CDR1 and CDR2 (germline): SNHLY, FYNNEI. J was trimmed by 6 bases and V by 6 bases; bases with no gene match: 9. The CDR3 spans 14 residues. CDR3 protein: CASSDVGTGREQYF. In DNA form, the CDR3 reads TGTGCCAGCAGCGATGTGGGGACAGGGCGCGAGCAGTACTTC. The full variable domain, completed using reference TRBV2 and TRBJ2-7, is EPEVTQTPSHQVTQMGQEVILRCVPISNHLYFYWYRQILGQKVEFLVSFYNNEISEKSEIFDDQFSVERPDGSNFTLKIRSTKLEDSAMYFCASSDVGTGREQYFGPGTRLTVT.

This clone showed up just once. V is TRBV2 and J is TRBJ2-3; D is uncertain. V was trimmed by 7 bases and J by 1 base, leaving 12 bases between them. The CDR3 loop spans 14 amino acids. CDR1 SNHLY and CDR2 FYNNEI come from the germline V gene. The DNA of the CDR3 is TGTGCCAGCACGCCCCTATTAGGCACAGATACGCAGTATTTT. Translated: CASTPLLGTDTQYF.

This chain links TRBV7-9 with TRBJ1-1, with 7 bases lining up with TRBD1. The CDR3 spans 13 residues. Germline V gene lookup returns CDR1 SEHNR and CDR2 FQNEAQ (reference sequence). V lost 5 bases and J lost 11; bases outside the gene matches: 11. Here the CDR3 DNA reads TGTGCCAGCAGCCAGGATGAGACAGGGTATGCTTTCTTT. Amino acid sequence: CASSQDETGYAFF.

The chain has TRBV7-2 and TRBJ1-5; a possible D gene is TRBD1 (5 bases). This CDR3 has 17 amino acids. Germline V lookup: CDR1 SGHTA, CDR2 FQGNSA. Trimming left V 5 bases short and J 2 bases short, with 19 bases between. CDR3 region: CASSLGPRDGRNQPQHF. For the CDR3, the DNA is TGTGCCAGCAGCCTAGGGCCTCGGGACGGCCGCAATCAGCCCCAGCATTTT.

The count of this clone is one. The chain combines TRBV3-1 (or the pseudogene TRBV3-2) with TRBJ1-5, with a weak D call TRBD1 (6 bases). V lost 2 bases and J 11 bases, leaving 16 bases between the germline ends. The germline gives CDR1 LGHDT, CDR2 YNNKEL (reference sequence). The CDR3 has 14 residues. The CDR3 protein is CASSQSSGVGAQHF. The CDR3 nucleotides are TGTGCCAGCAGCCAAAGTTCAGGGGTCGGGGCCCAGCATTTT.

The genes are TRBV4-1 and TRBJ1-2; 7 bases match TRBD1. The germline CDR1 and CDR2 sequences are MGHRA and YSYEKL. J was trimmed by 4 bases and V by 4 bases; bases with no gene match: 6. The CDR3 consists of 14 residues. The CDR3 DNA reads TGCGCCAGCAGCCCGGGACAGCTGTCCTATGGCTACACCTTC. Translating gives CASSPGQLSYGYTF.

This rearrangement joins TRBV28 to TRBJ2-1; 9 bases fit TRBD2. Germline CDR1 MDHEN, CDR2 SYDVKM. V lost 3 bases, J lost 3 bases, and 3 bases stayed unmatched. The CDR3 covers 15 residues. This CDR3 is CASSFRTSVYNEQFF. The CDR3 coding sequence is TGTGCCAGCAGTTTCCGGACTAGCGTCTACAATGAGCAGTTCTTC.

V is TRBV7-6 and J is TRBJ1-5; TRBD1 aligns across 9 bases. V was clipped by 5 bases and J by 6 bases; unmatched bases: 11. Germline V gene data show CDR1 as SGHVS and CDR2 as FNYEAQ. There are 16 residues in the CDR3. The CDR3 sequence is CASSNEDRGFPQPQHF. As DNA, the CDR3 is TGTGCCAGCAGCAACGAGGACAGGGGATTCCCTCAGCCCCAGCATTTT. Based on the CDR3 plus reference TRBV7-6 and TRBJ1-5, the full variable domain is GAGVSQSPRYKVTKRGQDVALRCDPISGHVSLYWYRQALGQGPEFLTYFNYEAQQDKSGLPNDRFSAERPEGSISTLTIQRTEQRDSAMYRCASSNEDRGFPQPQHFGDGTRLSIL.

About this clone itself: A read error may produce the germline difference seen at one junction end. In nucleotides, the CDR3 is TGTACCAGCAGTTTTCTGCGCAAGGAGACCCAGTACTTC. Translated, it gives CTSSFLRKETQYF. The genes are TRBV28 and TRBJ2-5; no reliable D call. CDR1 and CDR2 from the germline V gene are MDHEN and SYDVKM. The CDR3 is 13 residues long.

V gene TRBV7-2 combines with J gene TRBJ2-1, with 7 bases fitting TRBD2. This CDR3 has 13 amino acids. The germline V gene encodes CDR1 SGHTA and CDR2 FQGNSA. The V segment lost 6 bases and the J segment 13 bases; nucleotides outside the gene matches: 12. Here the CDR3 DNA reads TGTGCCAGCAGGTCCCGCCTAGGGACTATACAGTTCTTC. Its translation is CASRSRLGTIQFF.

The gene calls are TRBV3-1 (or the pseudogene TRBV3-2) and TRBJ1-1; possibly TRBD1 for D (5 bases). From germline, CDR1 is LGHDT and CDR2 YNNKEL (reference sequence). Trimming removed 4 bases from V and 3 bases from J, with 9 bases in between. The CDR3 contains 13 residues. The CDR3, as DNA: TGTGCCAGCAGCCGCAGGGTAGACACTGAAGCTTTCTTT. It encodes CASSRRVDTEAFF.

The chain carries TRBV18 and TRBJ2-2, with 8 bases fitting TRBD1. J gave up 5 bases and V 1 base, and 6 bases lay outside the gene matches. The V gene's germline CDR1 is KGHSH and CDR2 LQKENI. The CDR3 has 16 residues. CDR3 nucleotides: TGTGCCAGCTCACCACTCAGGACAGGGTCTACCGGGGAGCTGTTTTTT. It specifies CASSPLRTGSTGELFF.

V usage is TRBV27 and J usage is TRBJ2-1, with D unclear. The germline V gene encodes CDR1 MNHEY and CDR2 SMNVEV (reference sequence). The V end was cut by 2 bases, the J end by 0 bases, with 5 bases between. The CDR3 has 14 residues. For the CDR3, the DNA is TGTGCCAGCAGTTTAGCGAGCTCCTACAATGAGCAGTTCTTC. Its translation: CASSLASSYNEQFF.

The chain is built from TRBV4-1 and TRBJ1-1, with TRBD1 as a possible D gene (5 bases). There are 14 residues in the CDR3. Germline CDR1 is MGHRA and CDR2 is YSYEKL. The ends were cut back, 0 bases at V and 11 bases at J, with 16 bases in the middle. CDR3 in DNA: TGCGCCAGCAGCCAAGATGGGGCACCTGGGACGGCTTTCTTT. Protein product: CASSQDGAPGTAFF.

The chain couples TRBV7-2 to TRBJ2-7, with no clear D. Between the trimmed V and J ends, which lost 1 base and 3 bases, there was a span of 10 bases. The germline V gene has CDR1 SGHTA and CDR2 FQGNSA. CDR3 length: 14 residues. The CDR3 is CASSLGADLYEQYF. CDR3 DNA sequence: TGTGCCAGCAGCTTAGGCGCGGACCTCTACGAGCAGTACTTC.

This clone was seen more than once but under ten times. The chain joins TRBV5-6 to TRBJ2-7; 14 nucleotides agree with TRBD2. With V trimmed by 4 bases and J by 3 bases, 6 bases remained unmatched. CDR3 length: 16 amino acids. CDR1 SGHDT and CDR2 YYEEEE come from the germline V gene. The CDR3 here is CASSRTSGRNRYEQYF. CDR3 nucleotides: TGTGCCAGCAGCCGGACTAGCGGGAGGAACCGCTACGAGCAGTACTTC.

The chain is built from TRBV27 and TRBJ2-3; 7 positions agree with TRBD1. This CDR3 spans 13 amino acids. In germline, CDR1 is MNHEY, CDR2 SMNVEV (reference sequence). V lost 2 bases, J lost 4 bases, and 0 bases stayed unmatched. The CDR3 region has the DNA TGTGCCAGCAGTTTAACAGGGGCAGATACGCAGTATTTT. This sequence encodes CASSLTGADTQYF.

The chain joins TRBV19 to TRBJ1-1; the D is unclear. Germline V CDR1 and CDR2: LNHDA, SQIVND (reference sequence). The CDR3 sequence is 15 residues long. V gave up 8 bases and J gave up 0 bases, with 16 bases separating them. The DNA for the CDR3 is TGTGCCAGTTACGTGAGACTGGGCCTGAACACTGAAGCTTTCTTT. This translates into CASYVRLGLNTEAFF.

V and J are TRBV28 and TRBJ2-1; D perhaps matches TRBD2 (5 bases). Trimming shortened V by 4 bases and J by 0 bases, and 10 bases separated the two germline ends. The length of the CDR3 is 15 residues. Germline lookup yields CDR1 MDHEN and CDR2 SYDVKM. The CDR3 sequence: CASSSRESSYNEQFF. The CDR3 coding sequence is TGTGCCAGCAGTTCGAGGGAGAGCTCCTACAATGAGCAGTTCTTC.

The rearrangement uses TRBV28 and TRBJ2-1; possible D gene TRBD1, 5 bases. Germline V gene data show CDR1 as MDHEN and CDR2 as SYDVKM. Trimming took 8 bases from V and 10 from J, leaving 21 bases between them. The length of the CDR3 is 14 residues. CDR3 coding DNA: TGTGCCAGCTTATTTGACCAGGGAAAAAGGGAGCAGTTCTTC. Translation: CASLFDQGKREQFF. The whole variable domain, remainder taken from reference TRBV28 and TRBJ2-1, is DVKVTQSSRYLVKRTGEKVFLECVQDMDHENMFWYRQDPGLGLRLIYFSYDVKMKEKGDIPEGYSVSREKKERFSLILESASTNQTSMYLCASLFDQGKREQFFGPGTRLTVL.